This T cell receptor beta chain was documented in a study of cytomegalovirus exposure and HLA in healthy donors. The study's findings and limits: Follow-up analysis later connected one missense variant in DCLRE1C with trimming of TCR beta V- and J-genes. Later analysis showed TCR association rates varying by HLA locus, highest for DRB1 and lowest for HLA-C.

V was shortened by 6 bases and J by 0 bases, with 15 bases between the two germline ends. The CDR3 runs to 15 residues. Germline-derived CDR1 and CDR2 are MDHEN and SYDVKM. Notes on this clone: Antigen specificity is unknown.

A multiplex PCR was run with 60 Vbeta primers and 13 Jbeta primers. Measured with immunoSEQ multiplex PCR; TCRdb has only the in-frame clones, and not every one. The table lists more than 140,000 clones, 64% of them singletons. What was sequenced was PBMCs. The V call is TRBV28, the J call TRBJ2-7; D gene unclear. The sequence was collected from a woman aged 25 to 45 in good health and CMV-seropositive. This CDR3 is CASSLFSVSSYEQYF. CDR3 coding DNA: TGTGCCAGCAGCCTCTTCAGCGTTAGCTCCTACGAGCAGTACTTC. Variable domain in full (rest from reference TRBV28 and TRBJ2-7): DVKVTQSSRYLVKRTGEKVFLECVQDMDHENMFWYRQDPGLGLRLIYFSYDVKMKEKGDIPEGYSVSREKKERFSLILESASTNQTSMYLCASSLFSVSSYEQYFGPGTRLTVT.